This T cell receptor (beta chain) appears in the sequencing data of a study of blood T cell repertoires in COVID-19. Using immunoSEQ multiplex PCR, the repertoire was profiled, and TCRdb retains in-frame clones only, with some absent. The sample includes approximately 150,000 clones, around 87% seen only once; the top ten take roughly 37%. V was cut by 5 bases and J by 4 bases, with 15 bases left in between. CDR3 size: 14 residues. Germline loops: CDR1 MNHEY, CDR2 SVGAGI. The receptor comes from a man aged 50 to 59 who had recovered from COVID-19. The sequencing input was peripheral blood. The V and J genes are TRBV6-5 and TRBJ2-7; weak D call: TRBD2 (5 bases). The CDR3 reads CASSPAGDTYEQYF. DNA of the CDR3: TGTGCCAGCAGTCCCGCCGGGGATACGTACGAGCAGTACTTC.